These 21 T cell receptor beta chains came from one sample sequenced in a study of blood T cell repertoires in COVID-19. The method was immunoSEQ multiplex PCR; TCRdb's version includes in-frame clones alone and lacks a portion of them. This table holds more than 200,000 clones, around 89% found once. Input material: PBMCs or T cells enriched from blood (not recorded which). All receptors derive from a woman aged 25 to 45 who had recovered from COVID-19.

The rearrangement links TRBV10-3 to TRBJ1-2; weak D call: TRBD1 (5 bases). The V gene's germline CDR1 is ENHRY and CDR2 SYGVKD. The CDR3 length is 13 residues. Trimming took off 2 bases at V and 4 bases at J, with 8 bases between the two ends. CDR3 region: CAISEGGVYGYTF. The CDR3 DNA reads as TGTGCCATCAGTGAGGGGGGGGTCTATGGCTACACCTTC.

In this sample, this clone turned up a few times. CDR3 sequence reads: CASSYEHRNTEAFF. The CDR3 DNA is TGTGCCAGCAGTTACGAACACCGGAACACTGAAGCTTTCTTT. The chain recombines TRBV6-2 or TRBV6-3 with TRBJ1-1; D not certain. Looked up from germline, CDR1 is MNHEY and CDR2 is SVGEGT. Between the trimmed V and J ends, which lost 2 bases and 1 base, there was a span of 8 bases. The CDR3 loop spans 14 amino acids.

There are a few counts of this clone. The chain couples TRBV30 to TRBJ1-1, with D perhaps matching TRBD1 (5 bases). The length of the CDR3 is 15 residues. Germline V gives CDR1 GTSNPN, CDR2 SVGIG (reference sequence). Trimming removed 2 bases from V and 3 bases from J, with 16 bases in between. CDR3 nucleotides: TGTGCCTGGAGTTTGGGGCGCGGGAGGGACACTGAAGCTTTCTTT. This sequence encodes CAWSLGRGRDTEAFF.

This chain uses TRBV4-3 with TRBJ2-3; 15 bases match TRBD2. CDR1 LGHNA and CDR2 YSLEER come from the germline V gene. The CDR3 sequence is 19 residues long. V lost 3 bases, J lost 1 base, and 8 bases stayed unmatched. CDR3 sequence: CASSQGLAGGGGRTDTQYF. Written as DNA, the CDR3 is TGCGCCAGCAGCCAGGGACTAGCGGGAGGTGGAGGCCGCACAGATACGCAGTATTTT.

The chain links TRBV29-1 to TRBJ2-7; D possibly corresponds to TRBD1 (5 bases). The CDR3 has 12 residues. Germline V gene sequence: CDR1 SQVTM, CDR2 ANQGSEA. V was clipped by 4 bases and J by 0 bases, with 7 bases between them. The CDR3 spells CSVAQVSYEQYF. CDR3 coding DNA: TGCAGCGTTGCACAGGTCTCCTACGAGCAGTACTTC.

This rearrangement joins TRBV3-1 (or the pseudogene TRBV3-2) to TRBJ2-1; a possible D gene is TRBD2 (6 bases). CDR1 is LGHDT, CDR2 YNNKEL, per germline (reference sequence). Trimming cost V 7 bases and J 6 bases, with 16 bases left between them. This CDR3 spans 14 amino acids. The DNA of the CDR3 is TGTGCCAGCATGGGGGGAGGCGCACGCAATGAGCAGTTCTTC. This sequence encodes CASMGGGARNEQFF.

The chain is built from TRBV6-5 and TRBJ1-6; TRBD1 aligns across 8 bases. CDR3 size: 15 residues. CDR1 is MNHEY, CDR2 SVGAGI, per germline. Losses at the gene ends were 2 bases for V and 3 bases for J; bases not matched to a gene: 0. In nucleotides, the CDR3 is TGTGCCAGCAGTTACGACAGGGGCTATAATTCACCCCTCCACTTT. Encoded protein: CASSYDRGYNSPLHF.

This clone has just a few counts. The gene calls are TRBV7-8 and TRBJ2-7; D remains unclear. CDR3 length equals 12 residues. The germline gives CDR1 SGHVS, CDR2 FQNEAQ. The V end was cut by 5 bases, the J end by 0 bases, with 5 bases between. The CDR3 DNA reads as TGTGCCAGCAGCCCCAGCTCCTACGAGCAGTACTTC. Protein product: CASSPSSYEQYF.

This sequence joins TRBV3-1 (or the pseudogene TRBV3-2) and TRBJ1-1; TRBD1 matches at 7 bases. Germline V CDR1 and CDR2: LGHDT, YNNKEL (reference sequence). Trimming took 5 bases from V and 10 from J; bases not matched to a gene: 10. This CDR3 has 13 amino acids. The CDR3 DNA reads as TGTGCCAGCAGCTCAACAGGGGCCCGAGCAGCTTTCTTT. Protein: CASSSTGARAAFF.

This chain connects TRBV19 to TRBJ2-3, with D perhaps TRBD1 (6 bases). V dropped 5 bases and J dropped 0 bases, with 12 bases sitting between them. The CDR3 spans 15 residues. The germline V gene has CDR1 LNHDA and CDR2 SQIVND (reference sequence). CDR3 bases: TGTGCCAGTAGTTCCCGACAGGAAAGCACAGATACGCAGTATTTT. Residues: CASSSRQESTDTQYF.

The chain combines TRBV30 with TRBJ2-1; 12 bases map to TRBD2. Germline V gene data show CDR1 as GTSNPN and CDR2 as SVGIG (reference sequence). The CDR3 sequence is 15 residues long. With 8 bases clipped from V and 6 bases from J, the junction kept 11 bases outside the gene matches. The CDR3 nucleotides are TGTGCCGGTCTAGCGGGAGGGCAAATCGGCAATGAGCAGTTCTTC. Amino acids: CAGLAGGQIGNEQFF.

DNA of the CDR3: TGTGCCAGCAGCGACCCCGGGACTAATCACAATGAGCAGTTCTTC. Its protein is CASSDPGTNHNEQFF. This chain joins TRBV9 and TRBJ2-1, with 7 positions matching TRBD2. The ends lost 3 bases at V and 5 bases at J; junction bases unmatched: 8. This CDR3 is built from 15 residues. Germline CDR1 and CDR2: SGDLS and YYNGEE. The full variable domain, with the rest looked up from reference TRBV9 and TRBJ2-1, is DSGVTQTPKHLITATGQRVTLRCSPRSGDLSVYWYQQSLDQGLQFLIQYYNGEERAKGNILERFSAQQFPDLHSELNLSSLELGDSALYFCASSDPGTNHNEQFFGPGTRLTVL.

This clone was found once. This rearrangement joins TRBV18 to TRBJ1-3; D gene ambiguous. Germline CDR1 is KGHSH and CDR2 is LQKENI. This CDR3 comprises 16 residues. Trimming left V 3 bases short and J 0 bases short, with 12 bases between. The CDR3 region has the DNA TGTGCCAGCTCACCCATTACATCTTTCTCTGGAAACACCATATATTTT. This gives the protein CASSPITSFSGNTIYF.

This clone was seen only once. The CDR3 DNA follows: TGTGCCAGCAGCTTTAAGAGGTTCAATCAGCCCCAGCATTTT. Translated: CASSFKRFNQPQHF. The chain employs TRBV7-8 and TRBJ1-5, with D uncertain. CDR1 is SGHVS and CDR2 is FQNEAQ in the germline V gene. The length of the CDR3 is 14 residues. The V end lost 3 bases, the J end lost 3 bases, and 9 bases lay between the germline ends.

The chain uses TRBV18 and TRBJ1-3; weak D call: TRBD1 (5 bases). Trimming left V 3 bases short and J 6 bases short, with 12 bases between. The CDR3 is 14 amino acids. CDR1 and CDR2 (germline): KGHSH, LQKENI. In DNA, the CDR3 is TGTGCCAGCTCACCGACAGCGGGGGTAAACACCATATATTTT. Its protein product is CASSPTAGVNTIYF.

This rearrangement joins TRBV24-1 to TRBJ2-1; 10 bases match TRBD2. The germline CDR1 and CDR2 sequences are KGHDR and SFDVKD. With V trimmed by 4 bases and J by 7 bases, 9 bases remained unmatched. The CDR3 extends over 16 amino acids. The CDR3 nucleotides are TGTGCCACCAGTGAATCCCCGGGACTAGCGCGTAATGAGCAGTTCTTC. Translated, it gives CATSESPGLARNEQFF.

This clone appeared a single time. The chain uses TRBV27 and TRBJ1-1; D may be TRBD1 (5 bases). CDR1 and CDR2 from the germline V gene are MNHEY and SMNVEV (reference sequence). With 5 bases removed from V and 5 bases from J, the gap between germline ends came to 15 bases. The CDR3 covers 14 residues. The chain's CDR3 is CASSPRGVGTEAFF. In DNA form, the CDR3 reads TGTGCCAGCAGTCCCCGGGGGGTTGGAACTGAAGCTTTCTTT.

This chain connects TRBV6-7 to TRBJ1-1; D is perhaps TRBD1 (6 bases). TRBV6-7 is an ORF, with its function uncertain. The V gene lost 0 bases and the J gene lost 4 bases, with 15 bases spanning the gap. The CDR3 extends over 16 amino acids. CDR3 protein: CASSYSWTVVRTEAFF. Written as DNA, the CDR3 is TGTGCCAGCAGTTACTCCTGGACAGTCGTCCGCACTGAAGCTTTCTTT.

This clone occurred once. This chain joins TRBV10-3 and TRBJ2-7; the D is unclear. V lost 2 bases, J lost 1 base, and 12 bases lay in between. Germline values: CDR1 ENHRY, CDR2 SYGVKD. There are 15 residues in the CDR3. CDR3 DNA: TGTGCCATCAGTGAGGGTCCGGCAGGTTCCTACGAGCAGTACTTC. Amino acids: CAISEGPAGSYEQYF.

This CDR3 is CASSLVGADYGYTF. The CDR3 bases are TGTGCCAGCAGCTTAGTGGGCGCAGACTATGGCTACACCTTC. The V call is TRBV11-2, the J call TRBJ1-2; D is unresolved. V lost 1 base and J lost 3, with 9 bases in between. Germline V lookup: CDR1 SGHAT, CDR2 FQNNGV. The CDR3 consists of 14 residues.

This sequence joins TRBV30 and TRBJ1-4, with 7 nucleotides matching TRBD1. Germline V gives CDR1 GTSNPN, CDR2 SVGIG (reference sequence). Trimming at V came to 3 bases and at J to 4 bases, leaving 5 bases not matched to a gene. CDR3 length equals 14 residues. This CDR3 is CAWSADRINEKLFF. The CDR3 DNA sequence: TGTGCCTGGAGCGCGGACAGGATTAATGAAAAACTGTTTTTT.